These 13 T cell receptor beta chains were all obtained from the same sample, sequenced in a study of breast tumors, draining lymph nodes, adjacent tissues. TCRdb used MiXCR to reprocess the multiplex PCR reads, holding one entry per CDR3 protein. Of 200,000 or so distinct CDR3 sequences in the sample, around 33% were seen once. Breast cancer patients provided tissue from their axillary draining lymph nodes. Sequencing was carried out using axillary lymph node tissue. These receptors all stem from a female donor with breast cancer. Some clones in this sample may be carry-over from other donors' samples.

This clonotype was recorded many times. The chain has TRBV5-6 and TRBJ1-2; D is perhaps TRBD1 (5 bases). The CDR3 is 14 amino acids. Germline V gene data show CDR1 as SGHDT and CDR2 as YYEEEE. V was pared by 0 bases and J by 3 bases, with 9 bases between. CDR3 loop: CASSLGGEDYGYTF. CDR3 sequence (DNA): TGTGCCAGCAGCTTGGGAGGGGAAGACTATGGCTACACCTTC.

This sequence joins TRBV12-3 or TRBV12-4 and TRBJ1-2, with 7 bases that match TRBD1. Losses at the gene ends were 5 bases for V and 11 bases for J; bases not matched to a gene: 5. The CDR3 loop spans 11 amino acids. CDR3 protein: CASSPTTGYTF. CDR3 sequence (DNA): TGTGCCAGCAGTCCGACGACAGGGTACACCTTC.

This chain links TRBV5-5 with TRBJ1-6; TRBD1 aligns across 8 bases. The CDR3 is 15 residues long. The germline CDR1 and CDR2 sequences are SGHKS and YYEKEE (reference sequence). The junction had 9 bases not matched to a gene; V was cut back by 6 bases and J by 7 bases. In nucleotides, the CDR3 is TGTGCCAGCAAATTGGGGCAGGGGGCGAATTCACCCCTCCACTTT. Amino acid sequence: CASKLGQGANSPLHF.

The V and J genes are TRBV28 and TRBJ1-5, with D maybe TRBD1 (6 bases). With 6 bases removed from V and 2 bases from J, the gap between germline ends came to 14 bases. The CDR3 is 15 residues long. Germline CDR1 and CDR2: MDHEN and SYDVKM. The CDR3 sequence: CASRYTGNGNQPQHF. CDR3 DNA sequence: TGTGCCAGCAGATATACAGGGAACGGCAATCAGCCCCAGCATTTT.

Ten or more counts support this clonotype. The rearrangement uses TRBV4-1 and TRBJ2-5; D unclear. The germline CDR1 and CDR2 sequences are MGHRA and YSYEKL. V was trimmed by 4 bases and J by 2 bases, leaving 17 bases between them. There are 16 residues in the CDR3. The CDR3 loop reads CASSRGPIRSQETQYF. The CDR3 DNA is TGCGCCAGCAGCCGCGGTCCGATCCGATCTCAAGAGACCCAGTACTTC.

This clonotype showed up many times. The CDR3 sequence: CAISDPGREDGYTF. CDR3 nucleotides: TGTGCCATCAGTGACCCAGGGCGAGAGGATGGCTACACCTTC. The chain recombines TRBV10-3 with TRBJ1-2, with a tentative D call TRBD1 (5 bases). Germline V gene lookup returns CDR1 ENHRY and CDR2 SYGVKD. CDR3 size: 14 residues. V was trimmed by 3 bases and J by 6 bases, leaving 14 bases between them.

This clonotype was seen many times. V usage is TRBV20-1 and J usage is TRBJ2-5, with a possible D match to TRBD1 (6 bases). V was clipped by 5 bases and J by 0 bases, with 28 bases between them. CDR1 and CDR2 (germline): DFQATT, SNEGSKA (reference sequence). The CDR3 loop spans 19 amino acids. Here the CDR3 reads CSAPPEGGAIARDQETQYF. The CDR3 DNA sequence: TGCAGTGCTCCCCCCGAAGGGGGAGCGATAGCGAGGGACCAAGAGACCCAGTACTTC.

A word on this clonotype: With a much larger clone just one base away, this may be a read error. The chain joins TRBV5-5 to TRBJ2-2, with D unresolved. The CDR3 has 14 residues. Germline values: CDR1 SGHKS, CDR2 YYEKEE (reference sequence). CDR3: CASSLLMNAGELFF. The DNA of the CDR3 is TGTGCCAGCAGCTTGTTAATGAACGCCGGGGAGCTGTTTTTT.

This chain connects TRBV11-2 to TRBJ2-6; 8 bases are a match to TRBD2. The V gene end was trimmed by 1 base and the J gene end by 0 bases; junction bases not matched to a gene: 8. Germline V gene data show CDR1 as SGHAT and CDR2 as FQNNGV. This CDR3 contains 19 residues. The DNA of the CDR3 is TGTGCCAGCAGCTTAGCCACTAGCGGATCAAGCTCTGGGGCCAACGTCCTGACTTTC. It is translated as CASSLATSGSSSGANVLTF.

On this clonotype: The conserved closing phenylalanine or tryptophan is absent in this CDR3, likely reflecting a read error. The DNA is omitted, as the CDR3 cannot be located on it reliably, and the CDR3 follows TCRdb's listing. The chain recombines TRBV5-1 with TRBJ2-2; TRBD1, the D gene given by the table, was not confirmed from the DNA. Germline V CDR1 and CDR2: SGHRS, YFSETQ. The CDR3 is 11 amino acids in total, end residues counted. The CDR3 is CASSLEGGQGL.

This clonotype was picked up many times. The chain combines TRBV12-3 or TRBV12-4 with TRBJ2-3; 8 bases map to TRBD2. V was clipped by 5 bases and J by 6 bases; unmatched bases: 7. This CDR3 has 14 residues. CDR3: CASSQAGVLDTQYF. As DNA, the CDR3 is TGTGCCAGCAGTCAAGCGGGAGTGTTGGATACGCAGTATTTT.

As regards this clonotype: A read error is possible here, since a much larger clone lies one base away. The rearrangement uses TRBV20-1 and TRBJ2-2; perhaps TRBD2 as D (6 bases). Germline CDR1 DFQATT, CDR2 SNEGSKA (reference sequence). This CDR3 spans 16 amino acids. The ends were cut back, 5 bases at V and 4 bases at J, with 20 bases in the middle. The CDR3 spells CSAQPPGRGTTGELFF. The CDR3 DNA sequence: TGCAGTGCTCAACCTCCGGGACGGGGGACCACCGGGGAGCTGTTTTTT.

This clonotype was counted at least ten times. The V call is TRBV5-1, the J call TRBJ2-3, with TRBD2 identical over 7 bases. The CDR3 is 15 residues long. V gave up 7 bases and J gave up 1 base; unmatched junction bases: 9. In germline, CDR1 is SGHRS, CDR2 YFSETQ. DNA of the CDR3: TGCGCCAGCTGTACCGGGACTACGGGCACAGATACGCAGTATTTT. Translation: CASCTGTTGTDTQYF. Full variable domain (remainder filled in from reference TRBV5-1 and TRBJ2-3): KAGVTQTPRYLIKTRGQQVTLSCSPISGHRSVSWYQQTPGQGLQFLFEYFSETQRNKGNFPGRFSGRQFSNSRSEMNVSTLELGDSALYLCASCTGTTGTDTQYFGPGTRLTVL.